The sequence of this T cell receptor (beta chain) was determined in a study of blood T cell repertoires in COVID-19. Study information: Sources were T cells, B-cell-depleted T cells, or PBMCs; the material itself was cDNA or gDNA.

The table came from immunoSEQ multiplex PCR; TCRdb's copy has only in-frame clones and leaves some out. The sample lists around 310,000 clones; nearly 90% were seen once. Enrolment of Seattle patients took place during active infection, and they were followed longitudinally. With V trimmed by 8 bases and J by 0 bases, 4 bases remained unmatched. CDR1 and CDR2 (germline): SNHLY, FYNNEI. CDR3 length: 14 amino acids. This TCR came from a woman aged 40 to 55 with COVID-19, enrolled during active disease. The specimen sequenced was peripheral blood. The V call is TRBV2, the J call TRBJ2-1, with TRBD2 matching 7 bases. CDR3: CASGLDLSYNEQFF. As DNA, the CDR3 is TGTGCCAGCGGACTAGACCTCTCCTACAATGAGCAGTTCTTC.